The following is a T cell receptor beta chain sequence with its context. As yet, its antigen is unknown. Sequenced by immunoSEQ multiplex PCR; TCRdb stores in-frame clones only, minus some. This repertoire shows approximately 49,000 clones, approximately 81% found once; its top ten account for approximately 24%. The sample belongs to a study of OX40 agonist ivuxolimab in advanced cancers. About the study: Earlier anti-PD-1, anti-PD-L1 or anti-CTLA-4 therapy was permitted; about 44% had received some. Three patients got partial responses; one had hepatocellular carcinoma and two had cutaneous melanoma.

Study-wide results and caveats: The investigators did not determine what antigen specificity the expanded peripheral T cells had.

This TCR came from an adult with an advanced solid tumor such as melanoma, head and neck, liver or kidney cancer. The input for sequencing was CD4+ or CD8+ T cells sorted from blood, taken in a trial of the OX40 agonist ivuxolimab.

The CDR3 loop reads CASSLSTMETQYF. The DNA of the CDR3 is TGTGCCAGCAGTTTATCCACGATGGAGACCCAGTACTTC. This chain joins TRBV27 and TRBJ2-5; D not certain. V was trimmed by 0 bases and J by 5 bases, leaving 7 bases between them. The germline V gene encodes CDR1 MNHEY and CDR2 SMNVEV (reference sequence). CDR3 length equals 13 residues.